These 24 T cell receptor beta chains came from one sample sequenced in a study of shared clonotypes between healthy human individuals. Sequencing used immunoSEQ multiplex PCR; TCRdb keeps in-frame clones, though not all of them. The sample contains around 2.1 million clones, 90% to 97% of which appear only once. The sample was naive CD4+ T cells sorted from blood. This sample's subset: CD45RA+ positively selected. The source of these receptors is a man in his late teens or twenties in good health.

The chain is built from TRBV30 and TRBJ1-2, with TRBD1 as a possible D gene (5 bases). Trimming left V 3 bases short and J 4 bases short, with 24 bases between. This CDR3 is 17 amino acids long. Germline V lookup: CDR1 GTSNPN, CDR2 SVGIG (reference sequence). The CDR3 DNA sequence: TGTGCCTGGAGACCCGTTGGGACGGAACGATTGCTCTATGGCTACACCTTC. Encoded protein: CAWRPVGTERLLYGYTF. Filled out from reference TRBV30 and TRBJ1-2, the complete variable domain reads SQTIHQWPATLVQPVGSPLSLECTVEGTSNPNLYWYRQAAGRGLQLLFYSVGIGQISSEVPQNLSASRPQDRQFILSSKKLLLSDSGFYLCAWRPVGTERLLYGYTFGSGTRLTVV.

This chain connects TRBV10-3 to TRBJ2-7; 10 bases align to TRBD1. V lost 6 bases to trimming and J lost 3 bases; unmatched junction nucleotides: 14. CDR1 and CDR2 (germline): ENHRY, SYGVKD. The CDR3 covers 17 residues. CDR3 amino acids: CAISSVDRGTKIYEQYF. CDR3 nucleotide sequence: TGTGCCATCAGCTCCGTGGACAGGGGGACTAAGATCTACGAGCAGTACTTC.

V usage is TRBV28 and J usage is TRBJ1-3; the D gene is possibly TRBD1 (5 bases). The germline V gene encodes CDR1 MDHEN and CDR2 SYDVKM. The ends were cut back, 6 bases at V and 0 bases at J, with 15 bases in the middle. CDR3 length equals 16 residues. The CDR3 DNA is TGTGCCAGCAGCCCTATCTGGGGGATCTCTGGAAACACCATATATTTT. Protein sequence: CASSPIWGISGNTIYF.

The chain is built from TRBV6-1 and TRBJ1-5; D may be TRBD1 (6 bases). V was clipped by 6 bases and J by 3 bases, with 12 bases between them. The germline V gene encodes CDR1 MNHNS and CDR2 SASEGT. This CDR3 has 14 amino acids. The CDR3 DNA sequence: TGTGCCAGCAGCCTACAGGGAGTCAATCAGCCCCAGCATTTT. It encodes CASSLQGVNQPQHF.

The CDR3 sequence is CASSTGVPANTGELFF. CDR3 in DNA: TGCGCCAGCAGCACCGGAGTACCTGCGAACACCGGGGAGCTGTTTTTT. The V and J genes are TRBV5-1 and TRBJ2-2, with D uncertain. CDR3 size: 16 residues. The V gene lost 4 bases and the J gene lost 0 bases, with 13 bases spanning the gap. Germline lookup yields CDR1 SGHRS and CDR2 YFSETQ.

The chain links TRBV4-1 to TRBJ1-1; D is unclear. From germline, CDR1 is MGHRA and CDR2 YSYEKL. Trimming cost V 1 base and J 4 bases, with 10 bases left between them. The CDR3 is made up of 14 amino acids. CDR3 nucleotide sequence: TGCGCCAGCAGCCAAGTAGGGATCGGCACTGAAGCTTTCTTT. This gives the protein CASSQVGIGTEAFF.

The chain is built from TRBV10-1 and TRBJ2-3; 10 bases align to TRBD2. Germline V lookup: CDR1 WNHNN, CDR2 SYGVQD (reference sequence). This CDR3 is built from 15 residues. V gave up 2 bases and J gave up 1 base; unmatched junction bases: 0. The CDR3 region has the DNA TGCGCCAGCAGTGAGCTAGCGGGGGGCACAGATACGCAGTATTTT. It specifies CASSELAGGTDTQYF.

The chain uses TRBV5-6 and TRBJ2-7; D not resolved. V was shortened by 2 bases and J by 2 bases, with 14 bases between the two germline ends. Germline V gene lookup returns CDR1 SGHDT and CDR2 YYEEEE. The CDR3 loop spans 15 amino acids. This chain's CDR3 is CASSLQSMPTYEQYF. In DNA form, the CDR3 reads TGTGCCAGCAGCTTACAATCAATGCCTACCTACGAGCAGTACTTC.

This sequence joins TRBV5-4 and TRBJ2-1; the match to TRBD2 covers 10 bases. Trimming removed 4 bases from V and 5 bases from J; junction bases left unmatched: 12. The CDR3 extends over 17 amino acids. Germline V lookup: CDR1 SGHNT, CDR2 YYREEE (reference sequence). The chain's CDR3 is CASSPYQLAGKNNEQFF. CDR3 coding DNA: TGTGCCAGCAGCCCGTATCAACTAGCGGGGAAGAACAATGAGCAGTTCTTC. The variable domain in full, completed from reference TRBV5-4 and TRBJ2-1, reads ETGVTQSPTHLIKTRGQQVTLRCSSQSGHNTVSWYQQALGQGPQFIFQYYREEENGRGNFPPRFSGLQFPNYSSELNVNALELDDSALYLCASSPYQLAGKNNEQFFGPGTRLTVL.

The chain carries TRBV9 and TRBJ2-3; 8 bases are a match to TRBD2. The CDR3 covers 16 residues. Germline CDR1 SGDLS, CDR2 YYNGEE. The ends lost 4 bases at V and 2 bases at J; junction bases unmatched: 9. The CDR3 here is CASSPWAGGTTDTQYF. In DNA form, the CDR3 reads TGTGCCAGCAGCCCCTGGGCGGGAGGAACCACAGATACGCAGTATTTT.

The gene calls are TRBV7-9 and TRBJ2-7; weak D call: TRBD1 (6 bases). The CDR3 runs to 14 residues. The germline gives CDR1 SEHNR, CDR2 FQNEAQ (reference sequence). V shed 1 base and J shed 3 bases, with 10 bases lying between them. CDR3 loop: CASSLEGGFYEQYF. DNA of the CDR3: TGTGCCAGCAGCTTAGAAGGGGGATTCTACGAGCAGTACTTC.

The V and J genes are TRBV7-9 and TRBJ2-7; 12 bases are shared with TRBD2. V lost 4 bases and J lost 4; bases outside the gene matches: 5. This CDR3 contains 15 residues. Germline V gives CDR1 SEHNR, CDR2 FQNEAQ (reference sequence). Written as DNA, the CDR3 is TGTGCCAGCAGCTCAACCGGGACTAGCGGGTACGAGCAGTACTTC. Its protein is CASSSTGTSGYEQYF.

V gene TRBV9 combines with J gene TRBJ2-2; TRBD2 matches at 9 bases. The CDR3 sequence is 14 residues long. The germline gives CDR1 SGDLS, CDR2 YYNGEE. The junction had 2 bases not matched to a gene; V was cut back by 6 bases and J by 2 bases. As DNA, the CDR3 is TGTGCCAGCACGACTAGCGGTAACACCGGGGAGCTGTTTTTT. Encoded protein: CASTTSGNTGELFF.

This clone was seen just once. This chain joins TRBV5-1 and TRBJ2-5, with D hard to call. Germline loops: CDR1 SGHRS, CDR2 YFSETQ. V was clipped by 5 bases and J by 1 base, with 6 bases between them. The CDR3 runs 12 residues. The CDR3 loop is CASRQTQETQYF. In DNA, the CDR3 is TGCGCCAGCAGACAAACCCAAGAGACCCAGTACTTC.

The rearrangement links TRBV7-8 to TRBJ2-3; D may be TRBD1 (6 bases). Between the trimmed V and J ends, which lost 3 bases and 2 bases, there was a span of 15 bases. The CDR3 length is 16 residues. The germline V gene encodes CDR1 SGHVS and CDR2 FQNEAQ. This CDR3 is CASSFEPGQTTDTQYF. The CDR3 bases are TGTGCCAGCAGCTTCGAACCAGGACAGACCACAGATACGCAGTATTTT.

The V call is TRBV20-1, the J call TRBJ2-1, with D perhaps matching TRBD2 (5 bases). The V end was cut by 3 bases, the J end by 7 bases, with 7 bases between. Germline-derived CDR1 and CDR2 are DFQATT and SNEGSKA (reference sequence). This CDR3 comprises 11 residues. The CDR3 here is CSASWENEQFF. CDR3 in DNA: TGCAGTGCTAGCTGGGAGAATGAGCAGTTCTTC.

The V and J genes are TRBV4-1 and TRBJ1-3, with 7 bases lining up with TRBD1. The CDR3 totals 18 residues. The V gene's germline CDR1 is MGHRA and CDR2 YSYEKL. V dropped 0 bases and J dropped 3; count of bases not matched to a gene: 11. In DNA form, the CDR3 reads TGCGCCAGCAGCCAAGAGATGGGACAGTCGGTGGGTGGAAACACCATATATTTT. The encoded protein is CASSQEMGQSVGGNTIYF.

Remarks on this clone: Other DNA sequences in the same sample also yield this CDR3. The V and J genes are TRBV7-3 and TRBJ2-3; the D gene is possibly TRBD2 (5 bases). The CDR3 is 15 residues long. V shed 1 base and J shed 0 bases, with 8 bases lying between them. Germline-derived CDR1 and CDR2 are SGHTA and FQGTGA. The CDR3 region is CASSLRGDSTDTQYF. The CDR3 nucleotides are TGTGCCAGCAGCTTAAGGGGAGATAGCACAGATACGCAGTATTTT.

The chain employs TRBV2 and TRBJ1-5; D possibly corresponds to TRBD1 (6 bases). Trimming shortened V by 1 base and J by 4 bases, and 11 bases separated the two germline ends. In germline, CDR1 is SNHLY, CDR2 FYNNEI. The CDR3 is made up of 15 amino acids. CDR3 nucleotide sequence: TGTGCCAGCAGTGAAGAACAGGGTCGAAATCAGCCCCAGCATTTT. Its translation is CASSEEQGRNQPQHF. Variable domain in full (rest from reference TRBV2 and TRBJ1-5): EPEVTQTPSHQVTQMGQEVILRCVPISNHLYFYWYRQILGQKVEFLVSFYNNEISEKSEIFDDQFSVERPDGSNFTLKIRSTKLEDSAMYFCASSEEQGRNQPQHFGDGTRLSIL.

The chain recombines TRBV7-2 with TRBJ2-7; unclear D gene. Germline CDR1 SGHTA, CDR2 FQGNSA. The V and J ends lost 2 bases and 2 bases respectively, with 10 bases between them. There are 14 residues in the CDR3. As DNA, the CDR3 is TGTGCCAGCAGCTTATTCGGGCAAACCTACGAGCAGTACTTC. Translating gives CASSLFGQTYEQYF.

The chain joins TRBV5-1 to TRBJ2-1; the D gene is possibly TRBD1 (5 bases). V shed 0 bases and J shed 7 bases, with 8 bases lying between them. The CDR3 contains 13 residues. Germline CDR1 and CDR2: SGHRS and YFSETQ. CDR3 nucleotide sequence: TGCGCCAGCAGCTTGGGTGACAGAAATGAGCAGTTCTTC. This translates into CASSLGDRNEQFF.

The CDR3 spells CASSLVREPNEKLFF. The DNA for the CDR3 is TGTGCCAGCAGCTTAGTCAGGGAACCTAATGAAAAACTGTTTTTT. The rearrangement joins TRBV7-9 to TRBJ1-4, with D maybe TRBD1 (5 bases). The germline CDR1 and CDR2 sequences are SEHNR and FQNEAQ (reference sequence). CDR3 length equals 15 residues. V was cut by 1 base and J by 3 bases, with 9 bases left in between.

The genes are TRBV5-6 and TRBJ2-1; TRBD2 aligns across 9 bases. V trimming: 4 bases; J trimming: 10 bases; junction bases outside the gene matches: 15. In germline, CDR1 is SGHDT, CDR2 YYEEEE. The CDR3 contains 16 residues. CDR3 sequence: CASSPSRLSGSGEQFF. Here the CDR3 DNA reads TGTGCCAGCAGCCCCAGTCGGCTTAGCGGGAGTGGGGAGCAGTTCTTC.

V usage is TRBV6-5 and J usage is TRBJ1-1; D gene unclear. CDR3 length: 13 amino acids. Trimming cost V 6 bases and J 8 bases, with 16 bases left between them. From germline, CDR1 is MNHEY and CDR2 SVGAGI. The CDR3 DNA sequence: TGTGCCAGCAGCTCTAGTGCCCCGGGCGAAGCTTTCTTT. Its protein product is CASSSSAPGEAFF.